This is a list of T cell receptor beta chains from one sample in a study of blood T cell repertoires in COVID-19. The assay was immunoSEQ multiplex PCR, and TCRdb's table has in-frame clones only and misses some. Here the sample spans around 270,000 clones, roughly 89% being singletons. Sequencing used peripheral blood. These receptors came from a man aged 35-49 years with acute or convalescent COVID-19. Both conserved end residues are trimmed from each CDR3.

TRBJ2-7	TRBV10-3	AISESTFSYEQY
TRBJ1-2	TRBV20-1	SAARGWGYT
TRBJ1-2	TRBV3-1/TRBV3-2	ASSPSPTNYGYT
TRBJ2-3	TRBV30	AWGTSGGTDTQY
TRBJ2-1	TRBV6-1	ASSEGGVSPSPLGEQF
TRBJ1-2	TRBV7-2	ASSLRQGLLTEGYT
TRBJ1-4	TRBV28	ASSFEGATNEKLF
TRBJ1-6	TRBV5-1	ASSLVGLSSSYNSPLH
TRBJ2-1	TRBV11-1	ASSSDPGGRSEQF
TRBJ2-5	TRBV19	ASSMLEDGTQY
TRBJ2-1	TRBV7-8	ASSPAGAEQF
TRBJ1-3	TRBV7-2	ASSPNWRSSGNTIY
TRBJ1-1	TRBV19	ASSITRSGGRTEAF
TRBJ2-7	TRBV6-5	ASKTTPSSYEQY
TRBJ2-1	TRBV29-1	SVSSGYSYNEQF
TRBJ1-5	TRBV19	ASKTRQGSNQPQH
TRBJ1-2	TRBV6-5	ASWGEPNYGYT
TRBJ2-2	TRBV15	ATSNYRDRTGELF
TRBJ1-4	TRBV19	ASSPRNRVGEKLF
TRBJ2-3	TRBV19	ASSIHRRASGASTDTQY
TRBJ2-1	TRBV28	ASSLPGQGAYEQF
TRBJ2-1	TRBV11-2	ASSLWTGGYNEQF
TRBJ1-2	TRBV2	ASGQGARGYT
TRBJ1-2	TRBV6-5	ASSSPPYRDGYT
TRBJ1-4	TRBV5-4	ASSLGTATNEKLF
TRBJ2-7	TRBV7-2	ASSFLPGQVTYEQY
TRBJ1-2	TRBV5-5	ASSLGAGSRVYGYT